This T cell receptor (beta chain) was profiled in a study of T cells after yellow fever vaccination. Findings and caveats of the study: Peak timing came faster in the weaker secondary response, day 5 versus 15. After the booster, about 95% of CD4 and about 90% of CD8 primary-response clones were re-detected. Abundant clonotypes (contaminants from the bulk population) could be present in FACS-sorted repertoires.

The table lists this clonotype with many counts. The target antigen is unknown. In making TCR cDNA, 5'RACE template switching added a universal primer site and UMIs to it. TCRdb ran MiXCR on the 5' RACE reads and lists one entry per CDR3 protein. The sample gives 200,000 or so distinct CDR3 sequences, about 7% of which show up once; roughly 1% is in the top ten. Germline CDR1 is SNHLY and CDR2 is FYNNEI. This CDR3 has 13 residues. V lost 4 bases and J lost 1, with 7 bases in between. The specimen was CD4+ T cells sorted from PBMCs, collected on the day of the yellow fever booster vaccination. The V call is TRBV2, the J call TRBJ1-1; D perhaps matches TRBD1 (5 bases). The source is a man aged 30-40 years who received the YFV17D yellow fever vaccine. The DNA of the CDR3 is TGTGCCAGCAGTGGAGACAGGAACACTGAAGCTTTCTTT. Its translation: CASSGDRNTEAFF. Full variable domain (rest looked up from reference TRBV2 and TRBJ1-1): EPEVTQTPSHQVTQMGQEVILRCVPISNHLYFYWYRQILGQKVEFLVSFYNNEISEKSEIFDDQFSVERPDGSNFTLKIRSTKLEDSAMYFCASSGDRNTEAFFGQGTRLTVV.